The 22 T cell receptor beta chains listed next were all sequenced from one sample in a study of T cell clones after liver transplantation. The data were produced by immunoSEQ multiplex PCR, yet TCRdb's version contains in-frame clones alone and is incomplete. In the table there are 70,000 to 95,000 clones, over 65% of which are singletons. The sequenced sample was CD4+ T cells from blood, obtained at the 22-month timepoint. Receptors originate from a human patient who received a liver transplant. A subset of T cells may come from the graft donor.

This sequence joins TRBV4-1 and TRBJ2-5, with D possibly TRBD2 on 6 matching bases. The V end lost 4 bases, the J end lost 5 bases, and 20 bases lay between the germline ends. Germline CDR1 MGHRA, CDR2 YSYEKL. The CDR3 has 16 amino acids. This CDR3 reads CASSPGLTPRRETQYF. CDR3 nucleotide sequence: TGCGCCAGCAGCCCGGGACTCACCCCTAGGAGGGAGACCCAGTACTTC.

The gene calls are TRBV29-1 and TRBJ1-1, with D perhaps TRBD1 (6 bases). V lost 7 bases, J lost 0 bases, and 15 bases lay in between. CDR3 length equals 14 residues. Germline-derived CDR1 and CDR2 are SQVTM and ANQGSEA. CDR3 protein: CSGEGGLMNTEAFF. The CDR3 nucleotides are TGCAGCGGTGAGGGGGGACTGATGAACACTGAAGCTTTCTTT.

The chain is built from TRBV7-2 and TRBJ2-3; D unresolved. There are 12 residues in the CDR3. V was clipped by 2 bases and J by 6 bases, with 6 bases between them. CDR1 SGHTA and CDR2 FQGNSA come from the germline V gene. CDR3 in DNA: TGTGCCAGCAGCTTACTCCTGGATACGCAGTATTTT. This encodes CASSLLLDTQYF.

The genes are TRBV25-1 and TRBJ2-7; D tentatively reads TRBD1 or TRBD2 (5 bases each). CDR3 length: 12 amino acids. Trimming removed 3 bases from V and 3 bases from J, with 6 bases in between. Germline V CDR1 and CDR2: MGHDK, SYGVNS. CDR3 region: CASSEGVYEQYF. The CDR3 region has the DNA TGTGCCAGCAGTGAGGGGGTCTACGAGCAGTACTTC.

CDR3 amino acids: CSVARQTNYTF. The CDR3 nucleotides read TGCAGCGTTGCGAGGCAGACCAACTACACCTTC. The V and J genes are TRBV29-1 and TRBJ1-2; D remains ambiguous. CDR3 length: 11 amino acids. V lost 4 bases to trimming and J lost 10 bases, with 13 bases between them. Germline V lookup: CDR1 SQVTM, CDR2 ANQGSEA.

V gene TRBV4-3 combines with J gene TRBJ2-2; D perhaps matches TRBD2 (6 bases). Trimming left V 0 bases short and J 2 bases short, with 13 bases between. The germline CDR1 and CDR2 sequences are LGHNA and YSLEER. The CDR3 sequence is 17 residues long. The CDR3: CASSQEGISGNTGELFF. The CDR3 DNA is TGCGCCAGCAGCCAAGAGGGTATTAGCGGAAACACCGGGGAGCTGTTTTTT.

This clone has at least ten counts. The gene calls are TRBV9 and TRBJ2-5, with 9 positions matching TRBD2. CDR3 length: 16 amino acids. V lost 5 bases, J lost 0 bases, and 8 bases stayed unmatched. Germline V gene lookup returns CDR1 SGDLS and CDR2 YYNGEE. The CDR3 sequence: CASSRGAGGNQETQYF. The CDR3 DNA sequence: TGTGCCAGCAGTAGGGGTGCGGGAGGGAACCAAGAGACCCAGTACTTC.

The chain is built from TRBV15 and TRBJ2-7; 8 bases match TRBD2. Per germline, CDR1 LNHNV and CDR2 YYDKDF (reference sequence). The ends lost 1 base at V and 4 bases at J; junction bases unmatched: 18. The CDR3 spans 19 residues. The CDR3 bases are TGTGCCACCAGCAGAGGAGGAGTTTTGGGGCGGGAGGCGTCTTACGAGCAGTACTTC. It specifies CATSRGGVLGREASYEQYF.

The chain is built from TRBV4-1 and TRBJ1-5; a possible D gene is TRBD1 (6 bases). This CDR3 has 16 residues. V was shortened by 4 bases and J by 3 bases, with 16 bases between the two germline ends. Germline V gene data show CDR1 as MGHRA and CDR2 as YSYEKL. Written as DNA, the CDR3 is TGCGCCAGCAGCCCATTAGGGGGGGGCGACAATCAGCCCCAGCATTTT. Its protein product is CASSPLGGGDNQPQHF.

This chain uses TRBV19 with TRBJ1-2; weak D call: TRBD1 (6 bases). The CDR3 consists of 15 residues. Germline loops: CDR1 LNHDA, CDR2 SQIVND (reference sequence). V lost 8 bases and J 1 base, leaving 17 bases between the germline ends. In DNA, the CDR3 is TGTGCCAGTCTACCGCCGGGACAAAATAACTATGGCTACACCTTC. It yields the protein CASLPPGQNNYGYTF.

The rearrangement links TRBV28 to TRBJ1-3, with D perhaps matching TRBD1 (6 bases). Germline values: CDR1 MDHEN, CDR2 SYDVKM. This CDR3 spans 13 amino acids. Trimming left V 6 bases short and J 5 bases short, with 11 bases between. CDR3 protein: CASSTGYRNTIYF. The CDR3 DNA sequence: TGTGCCAGCAGCACAGGGTATCGAAACACCATATATTTT. Full variable domain (outside the CDR3, taken from reference TRBV28 and TRBJ1-3): DVKVTQSSRYLVKRTGEKVFLECVQDMDHENMFWYRQDPGLGLRLIYFSYDVKMKEKGDIPEGYSVSREKKERFSLILESASTNQTSMYLCASSTGYRNTIYFGEGSWLTVV.

The chain has TRBV7-2 and TRBJ2-2; tentative D call: TRBD2 (7 bases). CDR3 length: 15 amino acids. From germline, CDR1 is SGHTA and CDR2 FQGNSA. The V and J ends lost 3 bases and 4 bases respectively, with 12 bases between them. As DNA, the CDR3 is TGTGCCAGCAGCTTGGGGGGGGCCCGCACCGGGGAGCTGTTTTTT. Its protein is CASSLGGARTGELFF. Together with reference TRBV7-2 and TRBJ2-2, the CDR3 gives the full variable domain: GAGVSQSPSNKVTEKGKDVELRCDPISGHTALYWYRQSLGQGLEFLIYFQGNSAPDKSGLPSDRFSAERTGGSVSTLTIQRTQQEDSAVYLCASSLGGARTGELFFGEGSRLTVL.

V is TRBV7-3 and J is TRBJ2-5, with 7 bases identical to TRBD2. The CDR3 has 15 residues. The trim removed 3 bases at V and 2 bases at J, leaving 6 bases unmatched. Looked up from germline, CDR1 is SGHTA and CDR2 is FQGTGA. The CDR3 region is CASSFLSGKQETQYF. The CDR3 DNA sequence: TGTGCCAGCAGCTTTCTAAGCGGGAAGCAAGAGACCCAGTACTTC. The variable domain in full, completed from reference TRBV7-3 and TRBJ2-5, reads GAGVSQTPSNKVTEKGKYVELRCDPISGHTALYWYRQSLGQGPEFLIYFQGTGAADDSGLPNDRFFAVRPEGSVSTLKIQRTERGDSAVYLCASSFLSGKQETQYFGPGTRLLVL.

The gene calls are TRBV5-4 and TRBJ2-7, with D possibly matching TRBD2 (5 bases). The CDR3 consists of 15 residues. V was shortened by 1 base and J by 5 bases, with 16 bases between the two germline ends. Germline assignment: CDR1 SGHNT and CDR2 YYREEE (reference sequence). CDR3: CASSLRRGQVDEQYF. In DNA form, the CDR3 reads TGTGCCAGCAGCTTGCGGAGAGGGCAGGTGGACGAGCAGTACTTC.

V is TRBV7-9 and J is TRBJ1-5, with D possibly being TRBD1 (5 bases). CDR3 length equals 16 residues. Germline values: CDR1 SEHNR, CDR2 FQNEAQ (reference sequence). V was trimmed by 1 base and J by 5 bases, leaving 15 bases between them. This chain's CDR3 is CASSLEGLGAHQPQHF. The CDR3 region has the DNA TGTGCCAGCAGCTTAGAGGGTTTAGGGGCCCATCAGCCCCAGCATTTT. The full variable domain, rest sourced from reference TRBV7-9 and TRBJ1-5, is DTGVSQNPRHKITKRGQNVTFRCDPISEHNRLYWYRQTLGQGPEFLTYFQNEAQLEKSRLLSDRFSAERPKGSFSTLEIQRTEQGDSAMYLCASSLEGLGAHQPQHFGDGTRLSIL.

The chain couples TRBV11-3 to TRBJ2-7, with D unclear. The V end was cut by 5 bases, the J end by 5 bases, with 4 bases between. Germline-derived CDR1 and CDR2 are SGHNT and YENEEA. This CDR3 region has 10 residues. CDR3 nucleotide sequence: TGTGCCAGCAGCCCAAACGAGCAGTACTTC. Translating it yields CASSPNEQYF.

This chain connects TRBV7-2 to TRBJ2-2, with D unresolved. Germline values: CDR1 SGHTA, CDR2 FQGNSA. Trimming pared 2 bases from V and 3 bases from J, leaving 13 bases between. The length of the CDR3 is 16 residues. The CDR3 DNA is TGTGCCAGCAGCTTAACTTCTGGCAGAGACACCGGGGAGCTGTTTTTT. Protein product: CASSLTSGRDTGELFF.

The chain employs TRBV7-2 and TRBJ2-3; no firm D call. Deletions cut 4 bases from V and 2 bases from J, with 7 bases between. This CDR3 comprises 13 residues. The germline gives CDR1 SGHTA, CDR2 FQGNSA. This chain's CDR3 is CASSSFPTDTQYF. For the CDR3, the DNA is TGTGCCAGCAGCTCCTTTCCCACAGATACGCAGTATTTT.

The chain is built from TRBV7-2 and TRBJ1-1, with D unclear. The V end was cut by 1 base, the J end by 8 bases, with 11 bases between. This CDR3 region has 13 residues. The germline gives CDR1 SGHTA, CDR2 FQGNSA. The CDR3 region is CASSLDAGSEAFF. DNA for the CDR3: TGTGCCAGCAGCTTAGATGCAGGTTCGGAAGCTTTCTTT.

The V and J genes are TRBV14 and TRBJ1-2, with no clear D. The CDR3 is made up of 13 amino acids. CDR1 is SGHDN and CDR2 is FVKESK in the germline V gene. Trimming took off 0 bases at V and 4 bases at J, with 6 bases between the two ends. This CDR3 reads CASSQDLAYGYTF. Written as DNA, the CDR3 is TGTGCCAGCAGCCAAGATCTGGCCTATGGCTACACCTTC. Together with reference TRBV14 and TRBJ1-2, the CDR3 gives the full variable domain: EAGVTQFPSHSVIEKGQTVTLRCDPISGHDNLYWYRRVMGKEIKFLLHFVKESKQDESGMPNNRFLAERTGGTYSTLKVQPAELEDSGVYFCASSQDLAYGYTFGSGTRLTVV.

The chain has TRBV29-1 and TRBJ2-3; tentative D call: TRBD2 (6 bases). Between the trimmed V and J ends, which lost 4 bases and 1 base, there was a span of 15 bases. The germline V gene has CDR1 SQVTM and CDR2 ANQGSEA. CDR3 size: 15 residues. The CDR3 bases are TGCAGCGTTGCCCGGGGTTCTAGCGGCACAGATACGCAGTATTTT. This encodes CSVARGSSGTDTQYF.

The J gene is TRBJ2-3, the V gene TRBV11-2; 9 nucleotides line up with TRBD2. CDR1 and CDR2 (germline): SGHAT, FQNNGV. This CDR3 spans 17 amino acids. J was trimmed by 3 bases and V by 0 bases; bases with no gene match: 7. CDR3 nucleotide sequence: TGTGCCAGCAGCTTAGATGGGGCGGGAGGGCCGACAGATACGCAGTATTTT. This sequence encodes CASSLDGAGGPTDTQYF.